This T cell receptor beta chain was profiled in a study of T cells after yellow fever vaccination. TCRdb ran MiXCR on the 5' RACE reads and lists one entry per CDR3 protein. The table has roughly 320,000 distinct CDR3 sequences, about 11% seen once. This clonotype has at least ten counts. The V gene lost 6 bases and the J gene lost 5 bases, with 10 bases spanning the gap. CDR3 length equals 13 residues. Germline CDR1 is KGHSH and CDR2 is LQKENI. The sequence came from a man younger than 30 who received the YFV17D yellow fever vaccine. This chain connects TRBV18 to TRBJ1-4; D is undetermined. This specimen consisted of CD4+ T cells sorted from PBMCs, obtained 45 days after the yellow fever booster vaccination. The CDR3 sequence: CASSRARNEKLFF. CDR3 coding DNA: TGTGCCAGCTCGCGGGCTCGGAATGAAAAACTGTTTTTT.